The present TCR beta chain was sequenced within a study of regulatory T cells in long-lasting Graves disease. Study conclusions and caveats: Persistent disease favored TRBV28, TRBJ1-2 and TRBJ2-5. Thyroid tissue went unstudied; only peripheral blood was examined.

CDR3-region Arm-PCR and iRepertoire HTBI primers produced the TCR beta libraries. TCRdb used MiXCR to reprocess the multiplex PCR reads, holding one entry per CDR3 protein. This sample carries some 450,000 distinct CDR3 sequences, about 25% of them seen once, and the ten largest clones take roughly 26%. V shed 5 bases and J shed 4 bases, with 14 bases lying between them. CDR1 is MNHNS and CDR2 is SASEGT in the germline V gene. The CDR3 contains 14 residues. This clonotype has more than one count but fewer than ten. Antigen specificity is unknown. Time point meaning: persistent/refractory GD, antithyroid drugs over 5 years with positive TRAb. The authors made the TCR library using RNA they extracted from PBMCs. An endocrinology unit in Xi'an, China, supplied the patients.

V and J are TRBV6-1 and TRBJ1-2; tentatively, D is TRBD1 (5 bases). The TCR sequence derives from a female donor with Graves disease. The sample in question was peripheral blood mononuclear cells (PBMCs), obtained when the disease was refractory, from a patient treated with antithyroid drugs. CDR3 in amino acids: CASSPIQGFYGYTF. CDR3 sequence (DNA): TGTGCCAGCAGTCCTATTCAGGGATTCTATGGCTACACCTTC.